This is a list of T cell receptor beta chains from one sample in a study of cytomegalovirus exposure and HLA in healthy donors. Assay used: immunoSEQ multiplex PCR; TCRdb lists only in-frame clones, some missing. The data show around 120,000 clones, 65% to 80% seen once. The sequenced sample consisted of PBMCs. Every receptor here comes from a woman in her thirties or forties in good health and CMV-seronegative. CDR3s include the opening cysteine and the closing phenylalanine or tryptophan. The order of the fields is CDR3 DNA, CDR3 protein, clone size, D gene, V gene, J gene. The D gene is left open where the match is weak. Clone size is given for some rows only: seen once, a few or many times, or a class if the clone is expanded.

CDR3nt: TGTGCCAGCAGTGGGGTGGGGGCTGTCGGCACCGGGGAGCTGTTTTTT
CDR3aa: CASSGVGAVGTGELFF
abundance: -
d_gene: -
v_gene: TRBV25-1
j_gene: TRBJ2-2

CDR3nt: TGTGCCAGTAGTATGGGAGGGCCCGACGTCACAGATACGCAGTATTTT
CDR3aa: CASSMGGPDVTDTQYF
abundance: -
d_gene: TRBD2
v_gene: TRBV19
j_gene: TRBJ2-3

CDR3nt: TGTGCCAGCAGTTGGGACAGGGGGGTTTACGAGCAGTACTTC
CDR3aa: CASSWDRGVYEQYF
abundance: -
d_gene: TRBD1
v_gene: TRBV6-1
j_gene: TRBJ2-7

CDR3nt: TGTGCCACCAGCACACTTACACCGGGACAGGGGAGGGTTGGGGTCTTTTTGGAGGGCCAGTACTTC
CDR3aa: CATSTLTPGQGRVGVFLEGQYF
abundance: -
d_gene: TRBD1
v_gene: TRBV15
j_gene: TRBJ2-5

CDR3nt: TGTGCCAGTAGTATAGTAACAGGCAGTAATGAAAAACTGTTTTTT
CDR3aa: CASSIVTGSNEKLFF
abundance: -
d_gene: -
v_gene: TRBV19
j_gene: TRBJ1-4

CDR3nt: TGTGCCAGCAGTAAAACCGGGACAGGGAAAAACAGTCAGTACTTC
CDR3aa: CASSKTGTGKNSQYF
abundance: -
d_gene: TRBD1
v_gene: TRBV27
j_gene: TRBJ2-4

CDR3nt: TGTGCCAGTATGCCACGCGGGGAGGGGGCCGGGGAGCTGTTTTTT
CDR3aa: CASMPRGEGAGELFF
abundance: -
d_gene: -
v_gene: TRBV19
j_gene: TRBJ2-2

CDR3nt: TGCGCCAGCAGCTTTGGAGACTCTGGAAACACCATATATTTT
CDR3aa: CASSFGDSGNTIYF
abundance: -
d_gene: -
v_gene: TRBV5-1
j_gene: TRBJ1-3

CDR3nt: TGTGCCATCAGTGCTCGGTCGACAGGGGAGGACTACACCTTC
CDR3aa: CAISARSTGEDYTF
abundance: -
d_gene: TRBD1
v_gene: TRBV10-3
j_gene: TRBJ1-2

CDR3nt: TGTGCAAGTCGCCCCCATCCGGGACAGATGAACACTGAAGCTTTCTTT
CDR3aa: CASRPHPGQMNTEAFF
abundance: few
d_gene: -
v_gene: TRBV12-2
j_gene: TRBJ1-1

CDR3nt: TGTGCCAGTAGCCGGTCCGAGGAAGAGACCCAGTACTTC
CDR3aa: CASSRSEEETQYF
abundance: -
d_gene: -
v_gene: TRBV19
j_gene: TRBJ2-5

CDR3nt: TGTGCCAGTACTCCGGGACTAGCGGTCGGGGAGCTGTTTTTT
CDR3aa: CASTPGLAVGELFF
abundance: -
d_gene: TRBD2
v_gene: TRBV19
j_gene: TRBJ2-2

CDR3nt: TGTGCCAGCAGTCTAGGGGCGCGGACTGAAGCTTTCTTT
CDR3aa: CASSLGARTEAFF
abundance: -
d_gene: -
v_gene: TRBV6-5
j_gene: TRBJ1-1

CDR3nt: TGTGCCACCCAACAGGGAGAGTACGAGCAGTACTTC
CDR3aa: CATQQGEYEQYF
abundance: once
d_gene: -
v_gene: TRBV6-6
j_gene: TRBJ2-7

CDR3nt: TGTGCCAGCAGTTTTCTTCTCGGTAGCGGGAGAGACGAGCAGTACTTC
CDR3aa: CASSFLLGSGRDEQYF
abundance: -
d_gene: TRBD2
v_gene: TRBV28
j_gene: TRBJ2-7

CDR3nt: TGTGCCAGTAAGGGGGGGGCCCGTCACACCGGGGAGCTGTTTTTT
CDR3aa: CASKGGARHTGELFF
abundance: many
d_gene: -
v_gene: TRBV6-5
j_gene: TRBJ2-2

CDR3nt: TGTGCCTGGAGTGTAAGTTTAAGCAATTCACCCCTCCACTTT
CDR3aa: CAWSVSLSNSPLHF
abundance: -
d_gene: -
v_gene: TRBV30
j_gene: TRBJ1-6

CDR3nt: TGTGCCTGGATTGGGCAGAACCAAGAGACCCAGTACTTC
CDR3aa: CAWIGQNQETQYF
abundance: -
d_gene: -
v_gene: TRBV30
j_gene: TRBJ2-5

CDR3nt: TGTGCCAGCAGTTTCGGGGGAGCCTATAATTCACCCCTCCACTTT
CDR3aa: CASSFGGAYNSPLHF
abundance: once
d_gene: -
v_gene: TRBV27
j_gene: TRBJ1-6

CDR3nt: TGTGCCTGGAGTGAGAGTAGCTATGGCTACACCTTC
CDR3aa: CAWSESSYGYTF
abundance: -
d_gene: -
v_gene: TRBV30
j_gene: TRBJ1-2

CDR3nt: TGTGCCAGCAGTATACAGGGGGCGGGCGGGGAGCTGTTTTTT
CDR3aa: CASSIQGAGGELFF
abundance: -
d_gene: TRBD1
v_gene: TRBV6-5
j_gene: TRBJ2-2

CDR3nt: TGTTCCAGCAGCTTAGGACAGTCCGGTTCACCCCTCCACTTT
CDR3aa: CSSSLGQSGSPLHF
abundance: -
d_gene: -
v_gene: TRBV7-9
j_gene: TRBJ1-6

CDR3nt: TGTGCCGCGGAGGAGTCTAACTATGGCTACACCTTC
CDR3aa: CAAEESNYGYTF
abundance: -
d_gene: -
v_gene: TRBV19
j_gene: TRBJ1-2

CDR3nt: TGTGCCGGCAGTCATGGACAGGGGGCGGGCAATGAGCAGTTCTTC
CDR3aa: CAGSHGQGAGNEQFF
abundance: -
d_gene: TRBD1
v_gene: TRBV27
j_gene: TRBJ2-1

CDR3nt: TGTGCCAGCAGCTCCCCGACAGGTACGAACACTGAAGCTTTCTTT
CDR3aa: CASSSPTGTNTEAFF
abundance: few
d_gene: -
v_gene: TRBV5-4
j_gene: TRBJ1-1

CDR3nt: TGCGCCAGCAGCCAAGACCAGGCGGGTTTCTATGGCTACACCTTC
CDR3aa: CASSQDQAGFYGYTF
abundance: -
d_gene: -
v_gene: TRBV4-1
j_gene: TRBJ1-2

CDR3nt: TGTGCCAGCAGCCCAATCTTTCAGGGTAAAACTGAAGCTTTCTTT
CDR3aa: CASSPIFQGKTEAFF
abundance: -
d_gene: -
v_gene: TRBV7-3
j_gene: TRBJ1-1

CDR3nt: TGCGCCAGCAGCTTGGCAGGGGAAGGACCCGGGGAGCTGTTTTTT
CDR3aa: CASSLAGEGPGELFF
abundance: -
d_gene: -
v_gene: TRBV5-1
j_gene: TRBJ2-2

CDR3nt: TGTGCCAGTAGTGGACAGGGGTCCCCTAATGAAAAACTGTTTTTT
CDR3aa: CASSGQGSPNEKLFF
abundance: -
d_gene: TRBD1
v_gene: TRBV19
j_gene: TRBJ1-4

CDR3nt: TGTGCCAGCGCCACCGTACTAGCGGAGGACACAGATACGCAGTATTTT
CDR3aa: CASATVLAEDTDTQYF
abundance: few
d_gene: TRBD2
v_gene: TRBV28
j_gene: TRBJ2-3

CDR3nt: TGTGCCAGCAGCCGACCGGGGACAGATTCCTACGAGCAGTACTTC
CDR3aa: CASSRPGTDSYEQYF
abundance: -
d_gene: TRBD1
v_gene: TRBV13
j_gene: TRBJ2-7

CDR3nt: TGCGCCAGCAGCTTGGTAACTGGTCCATCCTACGAGCAGTACTTC
CDR3aa: CASSLVTGPSYEQYF
abundance: -
d_gene: -
v_gene: TRBV5-1
j_gene: TRBJ2-7

CDR3nt: TGTGCCAGCAGGCCCCCTACAGGGTTCAATAATTCACCCCTCCACTTT
CDR3aa: CASRPPTGFNNSPLHF
abundance: once
d_gene: -
v_gene: TRBV6-6
j_gene: TRBJ1-6

CDR3nt: TGCGCCAGCAGCTTGGGGGTCCAGGGGTACGAGCAGTACTTC
CDR3aa: CASSLGVQGYEQYF
abundance: -
d_gene: -
v_gene: TRBV5-1
j_gene: TRBJ2-7

CDR3nt: TGTGCCAGCAGTTCAACAGGGAGCAATCAGCCCCAGCATTTT
CDR3aa: CASSSTGSNQPQHF
abundance: -
d_gene: -
v_gene: TRBV28
j_gene: TRBJ1-5

CDR3nt: TGTGCCAGCAGTTTCCATTCAGGGGTTGAGCAGTACTTC
CDR3aa: CASSFHSGVEQYF
abundance: once
d_gene: -
v_gene: TRBV27
j_gene: TRBJ2-7

CDR3nt: TGTGCCAGCACCTTAGGGTACCTGGAGCAGTACTTC
CDR3aa: CASTLGYLEQYF
abundance: -
d_gene: -
v_gene: TRBV7-9
j_gene: TRBJ2-5

CDR3nt: TGTGCCAGCAGTTACCAGACAGGGAGGTCCGAGCAGTACTTC
CDR3aa: CASSYQTGRSEQYF
abundance: -
d_gene: -
v_gene: TRBV11-2
j_gene: TRBJ2-7

CDR3nt: TGTGCTAGTGGTGGGACTGGGACAGATACGCAGTATTTT
CDR3aa: CASGGTGTDTQYF
abundance: -
d_gene: -
v_gene: TRBV12-5
j_gene: TRBJ2-3

CDR3nt: TGTGCCACCGAACACCCGAACACCGGGGAGCTGTTTTTT
CDR3aa: CATEHPNTGELFF
abundance: -
d_gene: -
v_gene: TRBV27
j_gene: TRBJ2-2

CDR3nt: TGTGCCAGCAGCCCCCAGGGGGCGGATAACTACAATGAGCAGTTCTTC
CDR3aa: CASSPQGADNYNEQFF
abundance: -
d_gene: TRBD1
v_gene: TRBV7-3
j_gene: TRBJ2-1

CDR3nt: TGCGCCAGCAGTGCAGGGGAGAGGTACAATGAGCAGTTCTTC
CDR3aa: CASSAGERYNEQFF
abundance: -
d_gene: -
v_gene: TRBV10-1
j_gene: TRBJ2-1

CDR3nt: TGTGCCAGCAGTGAAGTCCGGCGGGGGGGCCGCGGCTACGAGCAGTACTTC
CDR3aa: CASSEVRRGGRGYEQYF
abundance: -
d_gene: TRBD2
v_gene: TRBV6-4
j_gene: TRBJ2-7

CDR3nt: TGTGCCAGCAGTTGGAGGGGTTATGGCTACACCTTC
CDR3aa: CASSWRGYGYTF
abundance: -
d_gene: -
v_gene: TRBV28
j_gene: TRBJ1-2

CDR3nt: TGCGCCAGCAGCCAAGGAGGCGGGGGAGCGATGCCATACAATGAGCAGTTCTTC
CDR3aa: CASSQGGGGAMPYNEQFF
abundance: -
d_gene: TRBD2
v_gene: TRBV4-1
j_gene: TRBJ2-1

CDR3nt: TGTGCCAGCAGCCCCGGGACAGGGAATTCCTACGAGCAGTACTTC
CDR3aa: CASSPGTGNSYEQYF
abundance: -
d_gene: TRBD1
v_gene: TRBV5-6
j_gene: TRBJ2-7

CDR3nt: TGCAGCGTAGGGACAGGGCCCACTGAAGCTTTCTTT
CDR3aa: CSVGTGPTEAFF
abundance: -
d_gene: TRBD1
v_gene: TRBV29-1
j_gene: TRBJ1-1

CDR3nt: TGTGCCAGCAGCCCCGTGGGCAGCAGCTATGGCTACACCTTC
CDR3aa: CASSPVGSSYGYTF
abundance: -
d_gene: -
v_gene: TRBV13
j_gene: TRBJ1-2

CDR3nt: TGCGCCAGCCTGGGACAGGGCACTGAAGCTTTCTTT
CDR3aa: CASLGQGTEAFF
abundance: once
d_gene: TRBD1
v_gene: TRBV10-1
j_gene: TRBJ1-1

CDR3nt: TGCAGCGTCTTGCGAGATACGCAGTATTTT
CDR3aa: CSVLRDTQYF
abundance: -
d_gene: -
v_gene: TRBV29-1
j_gene: TRBJ2-3

CDR3nt: TGTGCTAGTGGTTTGGGCCGAATCCGGGACACCTCTCGGGAGCAGTACTTC
CDR3aa: CASGLGRIRDTSREQYF
abundance: -
d_gene: -
v_gene: TRBV12-5
j_gene: TRBJ2-7

CDR3nt: TGTGCCAGCAGCTTAGGACAGTACGAGCAGTACTTC
CDR3aa: CASSLGQYEQYF
abundance: -
d_gene: -
v_gene: TRBV5-4
j_gene: TRBJ2-7

CDR3nt: TGTGCCAGCAGCTTGGGGGTTTGGATCGAGGGTAATCAGCCCCAGCATTTT
CDR3aa: CASSLGVWIEGNQPQHF
abundance: -
d_gene: -
v_gene: TRBV5-6
j_gene: TRBJ1-5

CDR3nt: TGTGCCAGCAGTACGCGGAATGAGCAGTTCTTC
CDR3aa: CASSTRNEQFF
abundance: -
d_gene: -
v_gene: TRBV2
j_gene: TRBJ2-1

CDR3nt: TGCGCCAGCGCCGGGACAGGGGAACCAGATACGCAGTATTTT
CDR3aa: CASAGTGEPDTQYF
abundance: -
d_gene: TRBD1
v_gene: TRBV5-1
j_gene: TRBJ2-3

CDR3nt: TGCAGTGGGGGCAGGGGCACGGGGGAGCTGTTTTTT
CDR3aa: CSGGRGTGELFF
abundance: -
d_gene: -
v_gene: TRBV29-1
j_gene: TRBJ2-2

CDR3nt: TGCGCCAGCAGTGAGTCGGTAGCAGCCTATGGCTACACCTTC
CDR3aa: CASSESVAAYGYTF
abundance: -
d_gene: -
v_gene: TRBV10-1
j_gene: TRBJ1-2

CDR3nt: TGTGCCAGCAGTGATTATGTAGTGTCTAGCACAGATACGCAGTATTTT
CDR3aa: CASSDYVVSSTDTQYF
abundance: once
d_gene: -
v_gene: TRBV6-1
j_gene: TRBJ2-3

CDR3nt: TGTGCCAGCAGCCAAGAGTTAGCGGGAGGGCCGAGCTCCTACAATGAGCAGTTCTTC
CDR3aa: CASSQELAGGPSSYNEQFF
abundance: -
d_gene: TRBD2
v_gene: TRBV4-2
j_gene: TRBJ2-1